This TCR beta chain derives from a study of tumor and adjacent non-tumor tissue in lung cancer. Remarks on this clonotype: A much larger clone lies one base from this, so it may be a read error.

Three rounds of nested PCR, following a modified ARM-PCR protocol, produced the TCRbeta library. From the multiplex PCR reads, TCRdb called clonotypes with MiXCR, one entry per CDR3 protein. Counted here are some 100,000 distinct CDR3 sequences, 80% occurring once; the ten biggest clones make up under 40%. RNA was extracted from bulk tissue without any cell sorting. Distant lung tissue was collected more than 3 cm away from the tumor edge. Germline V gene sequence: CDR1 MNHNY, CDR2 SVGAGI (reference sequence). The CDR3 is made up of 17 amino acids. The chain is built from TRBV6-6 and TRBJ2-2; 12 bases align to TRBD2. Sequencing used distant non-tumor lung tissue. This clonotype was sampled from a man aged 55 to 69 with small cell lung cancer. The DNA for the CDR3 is TGTGCCAGCAGTCCAAGACTAGCGGGAGTGGACACCGAGGAGCTGTTTTTT. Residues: CASSPRLAGVDTEELFF.